This TCR beta chain was found in a study of T-cell reconstitution after alpha-beta-depleted transplantation in children. The TCRbeta library incorporated unique molecular identifiers. TCRdb independently ran MiXCR on the PCR reads; one entry per CDR3 protein. The sample yields 500,000 to 600,000 distinct CDR3 sequences, approximately 30% seen once. Germline CDR1 reads MGHRA; CDR2 reads YSYEKL. The CDR3 consists of 16 residues. Trimming removed 0 bases from V and 10 bases from J; junction bases left unmatched: 7. This sequence originates from a human donor who donated a stem cell graft to a child with aplastic anemia. The sample was PBMCs from the stem cell graft donor, taken from the stem cell graft. The chain recombines TRBV4-1 with TRBJ2-1; 12 bases are a match to TRBD2. The CDR3 sequence: CASSQETSGGGGEQFF. The CDR3 DNA reads as TGCGCCAGCAGCCAAGAGACTAGCGGGGGCGGGGGGGAGCAGTTCTTC.